Below, 9 T cell receptor beta chains from the same sample are listed, as sequenced in a study of blood T cell repertoires in COVID-19. Only in-frame clones appear in the TCRdb table, and some are missing; sequencing was by immunoSEQ multiplex PCR. Among some 220,000 clones, approximately 80% were seen once, and the ten largest hold 1.3%. The sample comprised PBMCs or T cells enriched from blood (not recorded which). The receptors originated from a middle-aged woman with acute COVID-19.

This chain links TRBV7-6 with TRBJ2-5, with 8 bases identical to TRBD1. The CDR3 length is 14 residues. J was trimmed by 1 base and V by 4 bases; bases with no gene match: 2. The germline CDR1 and CDR2 sequences are SGHVS and FNYEAQ. CDR3 sequence reads: CASSSRGLQETQYF. In nucleotides, the CDR3 is TGTGCCAGCAGCTCCAGGGGGCTCCAAGAGACCCAGTACTTC.

The chain recombines TRBV6-5 with TRBJ2-4; 7 bases line up with TRBD1. Germline assignment: CDR1 MNHEY and CDR2 SVGAGI. With 5 bases clipped from V and 7 bases from J, the junction kept 2 bases outside the gene matches. The CDR3 contains 12 residues. This CDR3 is CASSQGENIQYF. DNA of the CDR3: TGTGCCAGCAGTCAGGGGGAGAACATTCAGTACTTC.

The CDR3 region is CASSQDSGTPNTEAFF. CDR3 nucleotide sequence: TGCGCCAGCAGCCAAGATTCGGGGACACCCAACACTGAAGCTTTCTTT. This sequence joins TRBV4-3 and TRBJ1-1; TRBD1 is a possible D gene (6 bases). The CDR3 length is 16 residues. Germline assignment: CDR1 LGHNA and CDR2 YSLEER. V lost 0 bases and J lost 2, with 13 bases in between.

J is TRBJ2-7 and V is TRBV19; perhaps TRBD2 as D (5 bases). Germline V lookup: CDR1 LNHDA, CDR2 SQIVND (reference sequence). The V end lost 5 bases, the J end lost 6 bases, and 17 bases lay between the germline ends. This CDR3 has 14 residues. CDR3 coding DNA: TGTGCCAGTAGTGCCTTCCGGGGATCTCGCGAGCAGTACTTC. Protein product: CASSAFRGSREQYF.

The chain combines TRBV20-1 with TRBJ1-2; TRBD1 matches 7 bases. Losses at the gene ends were 5 bases for V and 7 bases for J; bases not matched to a gene: 4. CDR1 DFQATT and CDR2 SNEGSKA come from the germline V gene (reference sequence). This CDR3 is 11 amino acids long. The CDR3: CSAGDRVGYTF. DNA of the CDR3: TGCAGTGCTGGGGACAGAGTTGGCTACACCTTC.

The rearrangement uses TRBV3-1 (or the pseudogene TRBV3-2) and TRBJ2-7; TRBD1 matches 8 bases. From germline, CDR1 is LGHDT and CDR2 YNNKEL (reference sequence). This CDR3 comprises 15 residues. J was trimmed by 9 bases and V by 1 base; bases with no gene match: 11. The chain's CDR3 is CASSQGTGPRIWQYF. CDR3 sequence (DNA): TGTGCCAGCAGCCAAGGGACAGGGCCCCGGATTTGGCAGTACTTC.

The rearrangement joins TRBV28 to TRBJ2-1; possibly TRBD2 for D (6 bases). Trimming removed 10 bases at V and 7 bases at J, with 11 bases between. Germline V gene lookup returns CDR1 MDHEN and CDR2 SYDVKM. CDR3 length: 11 residues. CDR3: CATFGGNEQFF. CDR3 bases: TGTGCCACCTTCGGAGGGAATGAGCAGTTCTTC.

The chain combines TRBV29-1 with TRBJ2-3, with 9 bases lining up with TRBD2. Looked up from germline, CDR1 is SQVTM and CDR2 is ANQGSEA. The CDR3 sequence is 15 residues long. Trimming cost V 5 bases and J 7 bases; bases outside gene matches: 13. The CDR3 region has the DNA TGCAGCGTTAGGTCTAGCGGGGTAGTTTCAAATACGCAGTATTTT. It yields the protein CSVRSSGVVSNTQYF.

The chain couples TRBV7-3 to TRBJ2-3, with 9 bases matching TRBD2. The CDR3 contains 15 residues. J lost 5 bases, V lost 5 bases, and 8 bases had no gene match. Germline V gene sequence: CDR1 SGHTA, CDR2 FQGTGA. CDR3 sequence: CASSPYSGRRDTQYF. The CDR3 region has the DNA TGTGCCAGCAGCCCCTATAGCGGGAGAAGAGATACGCAGTATTTT.